This is a list of T cell receptor beta chains from one sample in a study of tumor and adjacent non-tumor tissue in lung cancer. Via MiXCR, TCRdb re-called the multiplex PCR reads, giving one row per CDR3 protein. This sample has 90,000 to 100,000 distinct CDR3 sequences, with roughly 80% found just once. The sample was distant non-tumor lung tissue. All receptors derive from a man aged 55 to 69 with small cell lung cancer. Both conserved end residues are part of each CDR3. The D gene is left open where the match is weak. Part of the rows lack a size; the others show once, few, many or a class for expanded clones.

NA	NA	TRBV11-2	TRBJ1-6	TGTGCCAGCAGTTCAACAGGCGATAATTCACCCCTCCACTTT	CASSSTGDNSPLHF
NA	NA	TRBV29-1	TRBJ1-2	TGCAGCGTATTTGCGGGGGTTATTGATGCCTACACCTTC	CSVFAGVIDAYTF
NA	TRBD2	TRBV14	TRBJ2-3	TGTGCCAACAGCTTTCGTCACGGGGGGAGCATAGATACGCAGTATTTT	CANSFRHGGSIDTQYF
once	NA	TRBV6-1	TRBJ2-3	TGTGCCAGCAGCTCCATAGGGGCGGGACTCTTGGGCTCGGAGCAGAAGTACTTT	CASSSIGAGLLGSEQKYF
NA	NA	TRBV12-3/TRBV12-4	TRBJ2-1	TGTCCCAGCAGTTCCTGGATAGATCACAATGAGCAGTTCTTC	CPSSSWIDHNEQFF
NA	NA	TRBV29-1	TRBJ1-1	TGCAGTGTTGGAAGACAGTCTGAAGCTTCCTTT	CSVGRQSEASF
NA	TRBD2	TRBV6-2/TRBV6-3	TRBJ2-7	TGTGTCAGCAAGATAGCGGGATCCCCTATGGAGCAGTATTTC	CVSKIAGSPMEQYF
NA	NA	TRBV10-1	TRBJ1-6	TGTGCCAGCAGTGAGTCCAGCCACGACTATAATTCACCCCTCCACTTT	CASSESSHDYNSPLHF
once	NA	TRBV5-4	TRBJ2-1	TGTGCCAGCAGCTTGGATCAGGTGACCCAATACTACAATGAGCAGTTCTTC	CASSLDQVTQYYNEQFF
NA	NA	TRBV4-1	TRBJ2-3	TGCGTCAGTAGCCAAGCCGGACTATTCGATACGCAGTATTTT	CVSSQAGLFDTQYF
NA	NA	TRBV13	TRBJ1-2	TGTGTCAGCAACTTAAGTCCCATTTCGCACGGCTACACCTTC	CVSNLSPISHGYTF
NA	NA	TRBV7-9	TRBJ1-4	TGTGCCGGCAGCCGCAATAAAAAACTGTTTTTT	CAGSRNKKLFF
NA	NA	TRBV12-3/TRBV12-4	TRBJ2-1	TGTGCCAGCAGTTCCGGGAGAGATCACAATGAGCAATTCTTC	CASSSGRDHNEQFF
many	NA	TRBV6-5	TRBJ2-2	TGTGCCAGCAGTTCTTACGGGACCTTATCCGGGGAGCTGTTTTTT	CASSSYGTLSGELFF
NA	NA	TRBV28	TRBJ2-1	TGTGCCAGCAGCAAAACAGGGCTGACTAACAATGGGCAGTTCTTC	CASSKTGLTNNGQFF
few	TRBD1	TRBV28	TRBJ2-1	TGTGCCAGTAATTCCCTGAGGGGGACAGGGTCTTACAATGAGCAGTTCTTC	CASNSLRGTGSYNEQFF
many	NA	TRBV5-6	TRBJ1-1	TGTGCCAGCAGCTTGGGCGGGACGGACAACACTGAAGCTTTCTTT	CASSLGGTDNTEAFF
NA	NA	TRBV7-2	TRBJ2-7	TGTGCCAGCAGCTTAAGTTGGGGGATTCGCACCTACGAGCAATACTTC	CASSLSWGIRTYEQYF
NA	TRBD1	TRBV6-2/TRBV6-3	TRBJ2-3	TGTGCCAGCAGAGCCTCGCCGGGTCAGGGGGCGCGAAATACGCAGTATTTT	CASRASPGQGARNTQYF
NA	TRBD2	TRBV19	TRBJ2-1	TGTGCCAGTAATCGCCTAGCGGTACCTTATGAGCAGTTCTTC	CASNRLAVPYEQFF
many	NA	TRBV4-1	TRBJ1-3	TGCGCCAGCAGCCAAGGTGGGGTCTCTGGAAACACCATATATTTT	CASSQGGVSGNTIYF
NA	NA	TRBV4-1	TRBJ2-7	TGCGCCAGCAGCCAAGAACAGTCCTCATACGAGCAGTACTTC	CASSQEQSSYEQYF
NA	NA	TRBV12-3/TRBV12-4	TRBJ2-2	TGTTTCAGCAGTTTACGACTTATGAACACCGGGGAGCTGTTTTTT	CFSSLRLMNTGELFF
NA	NA	TRBV20-1	TRBJ1-5	TGCAGTGCTAGAGACCGACGGACGGGCAATCTGCCCCAGCATTTT	CSARDRRTGNLPQHF
NA	NA	TRBV10-3	TRBJ2-2	TGTGCCATCAGTACAAAGACTCAGTACACCGGGGAGTTGTCTTTT	CAISTKTQYTGELSF
NA	NA	TRBV29-1	TRBJ2-1	TGCAGCTTAGCGATGGGAATCAATGAACAGTTCTTC	CSLAMGINEQFF
once	TRBD2	TRBV6-1	TRBJ2-3	TGTGCCAGCTACTCCTTACTAGCGGGAGCAGATATGCAGTATTTC	CASYSLLAGADMQYF
NA	NA	TRBV4-1	TRBJ1-4	TGTGCCAGCAGCCGAGATGCTTCGACAGAAACTAATGAAAAACTGTTTTTT	CASSRDASTETNEKLFF
many	NA	TRBV25-1	TRBJ2-5	TGTGCCAGCAGTGAGCCGGGGGCAGGGACCCAGTACTTC	CASSEPGAGTQYF
NA	NA	TRBV12-3/TRBV12-4	TRBJ1-1	TGTGCCAGCAATCCCCTTGGGGCTGAAGCTTTCTTT	CASNPLGAEAFF
NA	TRBD1	TRBV4-2	TRBJ2-2	TGTGCCAGCAGCCAGATGGGACAGGCGAACACCGAGGAGTTGTTTTTT	CASSQMGQANTEELFF
NA	NA	TRBV6-4	TRBJ1-1	TGTGCCAGCGGTGAGATCCCGAACACTGAAGCTTTCTTT	CASGEIPNTEAFF
NA	TRBD2	TRBV4-1	TRBJ2-3	TGCACCAGCAGCCAAGATCCGCCCGGGAGGCCCGATACGCAGTATTTT	CTSSQDPPGRPDTQYF
NA	NA	TRBV7-9	TRBJ2-5	TGTGCCAGCAGCTTTGTAGCGGAAGTAGAGACCCACTACTTC	CASSFVAEVETHYF
NA	NA	TRBV20-1	TRBJ1-2	TGCAGTGCTAGAGATGCCTTCTATCCTAACTATGGCTACACCTTC	CSARDAFYPNYGYTF
NA	NA	TRBV12-3/TRBV12-4	TRBJ1-2	TGTGCCAGCAGTTTTTGCGGCGGTTATGGCTACACCTTC	CASSFCGGYGYTF
NA	NA	TRBV4-2	TRBJ2-5	TGTGGCAGCAGTCAAGCGGGTGGGCAAGAGACCCAGTACTTC	CGSSQAGGQETQYF
NA	NA	TRBV4-1	TRBJ2-3	TGCGCCAGCAGCGAAAGGATCAGGGCGCTCTGTCAGCCCCAGTATTTT	CASSERIRALCQPQYF
NA	TRBD2	TRBV6-2/TRBV6-3	TRBJ2-3	TGTGCCAGCAGTCGTCCTAGCGGGAGGGCGGGCACTGATACGCAGTATTTT	CASSRPSGRAGTDTQYF
NA	TRBD2	TRBV6-1	TRBJ2-1	TGTGCCAGCAGTGAGGGACTAGCGGGAGACTCCTACAATGTGCCGTTCTTC	CASSEGLAGDSYNVPFF
NA	TRBD1	TRBV6-1	TRBJ1-2	TGTGCCAGCAATCTACACCGGGACAGGGGGTATGGCTACACCTTC	CASNLHRDRGYGYTF
NA	NA	TRBV6-5	TRBJ2-1	TGTACCAGCAGTTCGGACTTCCCCCCTTATGAGCAGTTCTTC	CTSSSDFPPYEQFF
NA	NA	TRBV13	TRBJ1-6	TGTGTCAGCAGCCAAAACGACGGAAGCCCCTATAATTCACACCTCCACTTT	CVSSQNDGSPYNSHLHF
NA	TRBD2	TRBV14	TRBJ2-3	TGTACCAGCAGCCAAAGCCCGGGGGGTACGCAATATTTT	CTSSQSPGGTQYF
NA	TRBD2	TRBV6-2/TRBV6-3	TRBJ2-1	TGTGCCAGCAGTCGAGCGGGGGGGCCCCACAATGAGGAGTTCTTC	CASSRAGGPHNEEFF
many	NA	TRBV5-6	TRBJ2-1	TGTGCCAGCAGCTTGGCCCCGAGGCGCACGAATGACGGGCAGTTCTTC	CASSLAPRRTNDGQFF
NA	NA	TRBV4-1	TRBJ1-3	TGCGCCAGCAGCCTGGAATATGGAAACACCATATATTTT	CASSLEYGNTIYF
few	NA	TRBV12-3/TRBV12-4	TRBJ1-6	TGTGCCAGCAGAGTCGGGGCTAATTCACCCCTCCACTTT	CASRVGANSPLHF
many	NA	TRBV5-1	TRBJ2-5	TGCGCCAGCAGCTTGTCTCCAGGGAAACAAGAGACCCAGTACTTC	CASSLSPGKQETQYF
NA	NA	TRBV11-1	TRBJ2-5	TGTGCCAACAGCTCACAACTCCAAGAGACCCAGTACTTC	CANSSQLQETQYF
NA	NA	TRBV29-1	TRBJ1-1	TGCAGCGTGAGGAGGGGTACCCCTGAAGCTTTCTTT	CSVRRGTPEAFF
NA	NA	TRBV12-3/TRBV12-4	TRBJ1-2	TGTGCCAGCACCCGCGGTCAGGGTGGCTATGCCTTC	CASTRGQGGYAF
few	NA	TRBV20-1	TRBJ2-5	TGCAGTGCTAGCAGCATGACCGGCACTTTGGAAGAGACCCAGTACTTC	CSASSMTGTLEETQYF